The TCR beta chain described here comes from a study of blood T cell repertoires in COVID-19. Looking at the study overall: Samples representing acute and convalescent COVID-19 were sourced from the United States, Italy and Spain. Sources were T cells, B-cell-depleted T cells, or PBMCs; the material itself was cDNA or gDNA.

Per the study methods: The assay estimated nucleated cells by amplifying reference gene primers. Sequencing used immunoSEQ multiplex PCR; TCRdb keeps in-frame clones, though not all of them. V, J and clone size are those of that table, while D and trimming were read from the DNA. The data contain roughly 150,000 clones, around 90% of them seen just once; the ten biggest clones take up roughly 3.1%. This sequence originates from a man between 60 and 75 years old with acute or convalescent COVID-19. Specimen: peripheral blood.

The CDR3 DNA reads as TGTGCCAGCAGCACTACCCCCCGGGATTCCTATGGCTACACCTTC. Its protein product is CASSTTPRDSYGYTF. The V gene is TRBV6-5, the J gene TRBJ1-2; no clear D. V lost 6 bases and J lost 4, with 18 bases in between. There are 15 residues in the CDR3. The germline gives CDR1 MNHEY, CDR2 SVGAGI.